This T cell receptor (beta chain) comes out of a study of blood T cell repertoires in COVID-19. On the study more broadly: Material from acute and convalescent COVID-19 was sourced from the United States, Italy and Spain. The analysed material was cDNA or gDNA that came from T cells, B-cell-depleted T cells, or PBMCs.

Study members were between about 18 and 95 years old and lived in 25 or so US regions. This CDR3 comprises 14 residues. CDR1 is SNHLY and CDR2 is FYNNEI in the germline V gene. V lost 8 bases to trimming and J lost 9 bases; unmatched junction nucleotides: 10. Profiled with immunoSEQ multiplex PCR; TCRdb holds only in-frame clones, not every one. The sample includes 300,000 or so clones, 89% of them seen just once. The sample was PBMCs or T cells enriched from blood (not recorded which). V usage is TRBV2 and J usage is TRBJ1-6; the match to TRBD1 covers 7 bases. The sequence was collected from a woman in her forties or fifties who had been exposed to COVID-19. The CDR3 reads CASGSQGIGSPLHF. As DNA, the CDR3 is TGTGCCAGCGGTTCACAGGGGATTGGTTCACCCCTCCACTTT.